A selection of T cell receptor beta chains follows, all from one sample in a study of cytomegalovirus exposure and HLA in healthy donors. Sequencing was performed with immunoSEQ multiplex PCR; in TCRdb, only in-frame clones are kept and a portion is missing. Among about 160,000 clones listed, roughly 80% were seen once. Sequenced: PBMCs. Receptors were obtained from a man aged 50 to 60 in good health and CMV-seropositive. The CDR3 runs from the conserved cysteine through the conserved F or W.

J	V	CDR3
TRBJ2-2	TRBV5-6	CASSLDLGDRLLTGELFF
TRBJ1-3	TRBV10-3	CAISGRDSGNTIYF
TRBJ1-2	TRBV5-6	CASNTRGSGQGRRGYTF
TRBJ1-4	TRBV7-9	CASSQGIFGGEAEKLFF
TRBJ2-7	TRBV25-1	CASPRGGYEQYF
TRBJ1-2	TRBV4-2	CASMGDIYGYTF
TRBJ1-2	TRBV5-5	CASSSLPTTGYTF
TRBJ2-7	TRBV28	CATDLGGTGSYEQYF
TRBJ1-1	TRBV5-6	CASSFPQGNTEAFF
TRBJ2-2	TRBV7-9	CASSLRDRDTGELFF
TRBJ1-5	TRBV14	CASSSGQGNQPQHF
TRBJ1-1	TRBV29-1	CSVEVPSGTVKAFF
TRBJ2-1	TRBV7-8	CASSFGQANEQFF
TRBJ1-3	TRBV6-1	CASSETRTVRVYF
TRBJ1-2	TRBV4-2	CASSQEDRASGPYGYTF
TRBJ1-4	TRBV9	CASSGRGEKLFF
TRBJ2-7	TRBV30	CAWSTGGSYEQYF
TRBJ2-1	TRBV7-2	CASSLGGEGEQFF
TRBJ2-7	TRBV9	CASSVEPGSYEQYF
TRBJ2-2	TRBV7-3	CASSSTGGPLNTGELFF
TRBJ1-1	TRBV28	CASSFPTGLNTEAFF
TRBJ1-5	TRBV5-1	CASSLLPENQPQHF
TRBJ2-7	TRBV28	CASSLPQGLAGVEQYF
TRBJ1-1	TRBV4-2	CASSHEGMNTEAFF
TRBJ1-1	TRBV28	CASSYRVTEAFF
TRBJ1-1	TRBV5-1	CASSLSGLNTEAFF
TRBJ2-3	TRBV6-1	CASNGGGTDTQYF
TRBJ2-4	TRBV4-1	CASSQESGRARYIQYF
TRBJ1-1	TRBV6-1	CASNDVPRNTEAFF
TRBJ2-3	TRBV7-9	CASSLGGTPGTDTQYF
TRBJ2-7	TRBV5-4	CASSPLLAGESEQYF
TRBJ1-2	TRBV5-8	CASSMGGPYGYTF
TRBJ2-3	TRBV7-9	CASSLAQGADTQYF
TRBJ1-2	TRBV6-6	CASRQPGQGDGYTF
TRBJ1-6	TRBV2	CASRGAGGSNSPLHF
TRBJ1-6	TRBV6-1	CASSESWADNSPLHF
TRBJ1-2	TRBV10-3	CAITRVPGQGNYGYTF
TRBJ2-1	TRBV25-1	CASSDPGQGENEQFF
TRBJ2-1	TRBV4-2	CASSQEGGYKQFF
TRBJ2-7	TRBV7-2	CASTLSMGGFYEQYF
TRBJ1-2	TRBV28	CASSLPLYGYTF
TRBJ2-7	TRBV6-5	CASSYSTGPVYEQYF
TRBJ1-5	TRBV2	CASSELGGPNQPQHF
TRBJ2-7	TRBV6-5	CASRPSRVSYEQYF